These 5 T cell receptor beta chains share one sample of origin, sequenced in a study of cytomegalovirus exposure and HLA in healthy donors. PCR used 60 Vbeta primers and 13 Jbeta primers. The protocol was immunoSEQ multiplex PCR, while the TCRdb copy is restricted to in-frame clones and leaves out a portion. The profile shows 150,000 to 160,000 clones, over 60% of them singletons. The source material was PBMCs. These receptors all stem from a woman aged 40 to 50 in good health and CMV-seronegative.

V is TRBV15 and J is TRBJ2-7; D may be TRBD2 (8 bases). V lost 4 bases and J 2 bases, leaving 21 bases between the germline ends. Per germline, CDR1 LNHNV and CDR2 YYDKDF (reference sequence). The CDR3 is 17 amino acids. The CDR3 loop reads CATSTPGGRGDPYEQYF. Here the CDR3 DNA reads TGTGCCACCAGCACCCCAGGGGGGCGGGGGGACCCCTACGAGCAGTACTTC. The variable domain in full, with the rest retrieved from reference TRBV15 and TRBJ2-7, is DAMVIQNPRYQVTQFGKPVTLSCSQTLNHNVMYWYQQKSSQAPKLLFHYYDKDFNNEADTPDNFQSRRPNTSFCFLDIRSPGLGDTAMYLCATSTPGGRGDPYEQYFGPGTRLTVT.

The CDR3 bases are TGTGCCAGCAGCCAAGGGACAGGGTCCTACGAGCAGTACTTC. Protein: CASSQGTGSYEQYF. J is TRBJ2-7 and V is TRBV14, with 8 bases matching TRBD1. Germline trimming cut 1 base from V and 1 base from J; bases unmatched to any gene: 0. This CDR3 is built from 14 residues. Germline CDR1 is SGHDN and CDR2 is FVKESK.

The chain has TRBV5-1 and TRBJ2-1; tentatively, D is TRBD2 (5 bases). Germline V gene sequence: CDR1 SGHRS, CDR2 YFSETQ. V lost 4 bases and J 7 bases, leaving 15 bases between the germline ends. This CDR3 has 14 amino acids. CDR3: CASSVRAPENEQFF. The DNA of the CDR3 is TGCGCCAGCAGCGTGCGGGCCCCAGAGAATGAGCAGTTCTTC.

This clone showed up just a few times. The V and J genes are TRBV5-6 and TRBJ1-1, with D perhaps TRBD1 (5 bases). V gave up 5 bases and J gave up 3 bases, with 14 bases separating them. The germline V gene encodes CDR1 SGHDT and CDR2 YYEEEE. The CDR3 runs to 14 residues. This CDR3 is CASRQAGRDTEAFF. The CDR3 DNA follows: TGTGCCAGCAGACAAGCGGGCAGGGACACTGAAGCTTTCTTT.

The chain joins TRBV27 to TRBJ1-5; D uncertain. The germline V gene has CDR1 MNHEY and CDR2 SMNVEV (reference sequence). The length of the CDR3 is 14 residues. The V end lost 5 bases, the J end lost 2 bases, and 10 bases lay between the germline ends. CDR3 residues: CASSLYSGNQPQHF. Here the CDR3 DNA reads TGTGCCAGCAGTCTTTACAGTGGCAATCAGCCCCAGCATTTT.